These 23 T cell receptor beta chains originate from one sample sequenced in a study of technical replicates of blood from a handful of donors. The method was immunoSEQ multiplex PCR; TCRdb's version includes in-frame clones alone and lacks a portion of them. The repertoire holds roughly 15,000 clones, with under 90% as singletons. Material for sequencing was PBMCs. The receptors stem from a human donor in good health. Some clones in this sample may be carry-over from other donors' samples.

The chain is built from TRBV9 and TRBJ2-3; D possibly corresponds to TRBD2 (6 bases). The germline V gene has CDR1 SGDLS and CDR2 YYNGEE. This CDR3 spans 16 amino acids. The V end lost 1 base, the J end lost 0 bases, and 12 bases lay between the germline ends. The CDR3 loop is CASSVNSLASTDTQYF. CDR3 DNA sequence: TGTGCCAGCAGCGTAAACTCCCTAGCGAGCACAGATACGCAGTATTTT.

V gene TRBV19 combines with J gene TRBJ2-2; D is perhaps TRBD1 (6 bases). Germline loops: CDR1 LNHDA, CDR2 SQIVND (reference sequence). The CDR3 extends over 15 amino acids. V was shortened by 6 bases and J by 0 bases, with 11 bases between the two germline ends. The CDR3 protein is CASRTGNANTGELFF. The CDR3 DNA reads TGTGCCAGTAGAACAGGGAACGCGAACACCGGGGAGCTGTTTTTT.

This sequence joins TRBV19 and TRBJ1-2; D is undetermined. CDR1 is LNHDA and CDR2 is SQIVND in the germline V gene (reference sequence). CDR3 size: 14 residues. Trimming stripped 7 bases from V and 8 bases from J, with 20 bases between. The CDR3, as DNA: TGTGCCAGTATCCCGTCACCCTCGGCGGGAGGCTACACCTTC. Translated: CASIPSPSAGGYTF.

V is TRBV18 and J is TRBJ1-2; 7 bases match TRBD1. Germline V CDR1 and CDR2: KGHSH, LQKENI. V gave up 3 bases and J gave up 8 bases; unmatched junction bases: 15. This CDR3 is built from 16 residues. DNA of the CDR3: TGTGCCAGCTCACCCTTTCCCCCTCGGCAGGGGGACGGCTACACCTTC. This codes for CASSPFPPRQGDGYTF. Filled out from reference TRBV18 and TRBJ1-2, the complete variable domain reads NAGVMQNPRHLVRRRGQEARLRCSPMKGHSHVYWYRQLPEEGLKFMVYLQKENIIDESGMPKERFSAEFPKEGPSILRIQQVVRGDSAAYFCASSPFPPRQGDGYTFGSGTRLTVV.

This chain joins TRBV7-6 and TRBJ1-3, with D unresolved. From germline, CDR1 is SGHVS and CDR2 FNYEAQ. The V end lost 1 base, the J end lost 4 bases, and 11 bases lay between the germline ends. This CDR3 is 15 amino acids long. The CDR3 sequence: CASSLDPGTGNTIYF. CDR3 in DNA: TGTGCCAGCAGCTTAGATCCGGGTACCGGAAACACCATATATTTT.

The chain has TRBV5-1 and TRBJ2-3, with 11 bases that match TRBD2. Germline trimming cut 5 bases from V and 5 bases from J; bases unmatched to any gene: 4. The CDR3 is made up of 14 amino acids. Germline V CDR1 and CDR2: SGHRS, YFSETQ. The chain's CDR3 is CASSLAGGIDTQYF. CDR3 sequence (DNA): TGCGCCAGCAGTTTAGCGGGAGGGATAGATACGCAGTATTTT.

The chain combines TRBV19 with TRBJ2-7; TRBD2 agrees at 8 bases. This CDR3 is built from 14 residues. Unmatched junction bases numbered 4, after V lost 4 bases and J lost 2 bases. The germline CDR1 and CDR2 sequences are LNHDA and SQIVND (reference sequence). CDR3 protein: CASSRGLATYEQYF. Written as DNA, the CDR3 is TGTGCCAGTAGTAGAGGACTAGCCACCTACGAGCAGTACTTC.

This clone was picked up a small number of times. The rearrangement joins TRBV6-5 to TRBJ1-2, with D perhaps TRBD1 (6 bases). The V gene's germline CDR1 is MNHEY and CDR2 SVGAGI. Trimming took off 5 bases at V and 8 bases at J, with 9 bases between the two ends. The CDR3 contains 11 residues. The CDR3 DNA is TGTGCCAGCAGTGGGGGCGGCGGCTACACCTTC. Translation gives CASSGGGGYTF.

The chain uses TRBV19 and TRBJ2-1, with a tentative D call TRBD2 (5 bases). The CDR3 extends over 13 amino acids. The germline V gene encodes CDR1 LNHDA and CDR2 SQIVND (reference sequence). V lost 2 bases to trimming and J lost 9 bases, with 11 bases between them. CDR3 nucleotides: TGTGCCAGTAGTATAAATCTAGAGGGTGAGCAGTTCTTC. This codes for CASSINLEGEQFF.

The gene calls are TRBV5-1 and TRBJ2-3; D unclear. V lost 5 bases and J lost 2, with 21 bases in between. The germline V gene has CDR1 SGHRS and CDR2 YFSETQ. The CDR3 spans 17 residues. This CDR3 is CASSPRPAERDTDTQYF. The CDR3 DNA reads as TGCGCCAGCAGTCCGAGGCCGGCCGAGCGAGACACAGATACGCAGTATTTT.

The J gene is TRBJ2-5, the V gene TRBV9; 7 positions match TRBD1. CDR3 size: 12 residues. The germline V gene has CDR1 SGDLS and CDR2 YYNGEE. V was clipped by 3 bases and J by 6 bases; unmatched bases: 2. CDR3 sequence (DNA): TGTGCCAGCAGCGGGGACAGCCAGACCCAGTACTTC. This translates into CASSGDSQTQYF.

The chain links TRBV2 to TRBJ2-3; 7 nucleotides agree with TRBD1. The CDR3 runs to 16 residues. The germline V gene has CDR1 SNHLY and CDR2 FYNNEI. Trimming removed 3 bases from V and 3 bases from J; junction bases left unmatched: 9. The CDR3 coding sequence is TGTGCCAGCAGTGATATCGACAGGGTTGTGACAGATACGCAGTATTTT. Translation: CASSDIDRVVTDTQYF.

The rearrangement links TRBV18 to TRBJ2-2; 8 nucleotides align to TRBD1. Germline trimming cut 3 bases from V and 0 bases from J; bases unmatched to any gene: 18. CDR3 length equals 21 residues. The V gene's germline CDR1 is KGHSH and CDR2 LQKENI. DNA of the CDR3: TGTGCCAGCTCACCTCTGAAAGCGCGGACAGGGACAAATCCGAACACCGGGGAGCTGTTTTTT. This gives the protein CASSPLKARTGTNPNTGELFF.

The rearrangement uses TRBV6-4 and TRBJ1-5; the D gene is possibly TRBD1 (5 bases). The germline gives CDR1 MRHNA, CDR2 SNTAGT. This CDR3 contains 15 residues. V was pared by 2 bases and J by 3 bases, with 11 bases between. The CDR3 nucleotides read TGTGCCAGCAGTGACGTAGCGGGGGTCAATCAGCCCCAGCATTTT. It is translated as CASSDVAGVNQPQHF.

The chain is built from TRBV7-8 and TRBJ2-3; D ambiguous. The CDR3 loop spans 13 amino acids. Germline V gene sequence: CDR1 SGHVS, CDR2 FQNEAQ. The V end was cut by 1 base, the J end by 9 bases, with 11 bases between. CDR3 bases: TGTGCCAGCAGCTTAGGCTACCCCATAACGCAGTATTTT. It yields the protein CASSLGYPITQYF.

V gene TRBV19 combines with J gene TRBJ2-2; 7 bases line up with TRBD2. Germline CDR1 and CDR2: LNHDA and SQIVND (reference sequence). V dropped 4 bases and J dropped 6; count of bases not matched to a gene: 11. This CDR3 contains 16 residues. Here the CDR3 DNA reads TGTGCCAGTAGTACCCAGTGGGAGGGCCACGCCGGGGAGCTGTTTTTT. Translating it yields CASSTQWEGHAGELFF. Combining the CDR3 with reference TRBV19 and TRBJ2-2 gives the whole variable domain DGGITQSPKYLFRKEGQNVTLSCEQNLNHDAMYWYRQDPGQGLRLIYYSQIVNDFQKGDIAEGYSVSREKKESFPLTVTSAQKNPTAFYLCASSTQWEGHAGELFFGEGSRLTVL.

The chain employs TRBV28 and TRBJ1-5, with 8 bases that match TRBD1. The CDR3 consists of 17 residues. Trimming took 4 bases from V and 5 from J; bases not matched to a gene: 13. CDR1 is MDHEN, CDR2 SYDVKM, per germline. Here the CDR3 reads CASSSGQGNWVHQPQHF. The CDR3 DNA reads TGTGCCAGCAGTTCCGGACAGGGAAATTGGGTTCATCAGCCCCAGCATTTT.

The chain couples TRBV29-1 to TRBJ2-2; unclear D gene. V shed 5 bases and J shed 1 base, with 5 bases lying between them. The germline V gene has CDR1 SQVTM and CDR2 ANQGSEA. The CDR3 has 12 amino acids. The CDR3 DNA follows: TGCAGCGTTAGCCGGAACACCGGGGAGCTGTTTTTT. The encoded protein is CSVSRNTGELFF.

A few counts support this clone. The chain uses TRBV4-1 and TRBJ1-1; TRBD1 matches at 7 bases. J gave up 9 bases and V 3 bases, and 13 bases lay outside the gene matches. The length of the CDR3 is 15 residues. Germline V gene lookup returns CDR1 MGHRA and CDR2 YSYEKL. CDR3 coding DNA: TGCGCCAGCAGCCATATTCCGGAGGGGGCTTGGAAAGCTTTCTTT. This codes for CASSHIPEGAWKAFF.

The J gene is TRBJ1-4, the V gene TRBV30, with D tentatively TRBD1 (5 bases). CDR1 is GTSNPN and CDR2 is SVGIG in the germline V gene (reference sequence). This CDR3 spans 16 amino acids. The V end lost 0 bases, the J end lost 1 base, and 12 bases lay between the germline ends. The CDR3: CAWSVDSVVTNEKLFF. The CDR3 DNA sequence: TGTGCCTGGAGTGTAGACAGCGTTGTAACTAATGAAAAACTGTTTTTT.

The rearrangement uses TRBV2 and TRBJ1-1; possibly TRBD1 for D (5 bases). CDR3 length equals 14 residues. Trimming left V 7 bases short and J 1 base short, with 13 bases between. Per germline, CDR1 SNHLY and CDR2 FYNNEI. CDR3 protein: CASTAGGTNTEAFF. The CDR3 DNA reads TGTGCCAGCACCGCCGGGGGAACGAACACTGAAGCTTTCTTT.

CDR3 in DNA: TGTGCCAGCAGCCCGTTGACTAGCTTGACAGATACGCAGTATTTT. Translation: CASSPLTSLTDTQYF. This chain joins TRBV13 and TRBJ2-3; 7 nucleotides line up with TRBD2. With V trimmed by 5 bases and J by 3 bases, 8 bases remained unmatched. CDR1 and CDR2 (germline): PRHDT, FYEKMQ (reference sequence). The CDR3 consists of 15 residues.

The sample holds a few counts of this clone. J is TRBJ1-1 and V is TRBV9; 9 bases are a match to TRBD1. Germline-derived CDR1 and CDR2 are SGDLS and YYNGEE. After removal of 3 bases from V and 5 bases from J, the junction contained 5 bases not matched to a gene. The CDR3 length is 14 residues. The DNA of the CDR3 is TGTGCCAGCAGCGCACAACAGGGGGCAACTGAAGCTTTCTTT. Its protein is CASSAQQGATEAFF.